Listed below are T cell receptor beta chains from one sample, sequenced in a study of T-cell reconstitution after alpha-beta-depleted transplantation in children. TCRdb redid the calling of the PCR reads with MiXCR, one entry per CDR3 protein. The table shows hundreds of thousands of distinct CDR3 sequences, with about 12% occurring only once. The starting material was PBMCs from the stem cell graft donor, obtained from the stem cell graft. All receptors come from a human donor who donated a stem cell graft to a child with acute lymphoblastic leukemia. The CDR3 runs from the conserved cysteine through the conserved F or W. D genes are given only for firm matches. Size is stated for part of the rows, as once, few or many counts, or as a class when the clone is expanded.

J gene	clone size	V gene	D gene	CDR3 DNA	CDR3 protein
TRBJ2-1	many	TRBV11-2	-	TGTGCCAGCAGCATTCGCGTCCCAGCGGGCTACAATGAGCAGTTCTTC	CASSIRVPAGYNEQFF
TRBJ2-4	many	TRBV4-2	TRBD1	TGTGCCAGCAGCCAAGGGAACAGGGGTTTAGCCAAAAACATTCAGTACTTC	CASSQGNRGLAKNIQYF
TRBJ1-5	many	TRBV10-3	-	TGTGCCATCAGTGAGTCGGGTGGCAATCAGCCCCAGCATTTT	CAISESGGNQPQHF
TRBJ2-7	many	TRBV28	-	TGTGCCAGCAGTTTACCGCAGGGTTCTTACGAGCAGTACTTC	CASSLPQGSYEQYF
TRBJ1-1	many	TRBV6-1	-	TGTGCCAGCAGGAGTAATCAGGGCATTCTAACTTTCTTT	CASRSNQGILTFF
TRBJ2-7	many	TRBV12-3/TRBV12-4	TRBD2	TGTGCCAGCAGTTGGACTAGCGGTCCCTACGAGCAGTACTTC	CASSWTSGPYEQYF
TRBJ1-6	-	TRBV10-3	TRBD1	TGTGCCATCAGTGAGCCCCGGGACAGGGAGCAATCACCCCTCCACTTT	CAISEPRDREQSPLHF
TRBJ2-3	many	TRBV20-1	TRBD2	TGCAGTGCTAGTAGCGGGGGGTACACAGATACGCAGTATTTT	CSASSGGYTDTQYF
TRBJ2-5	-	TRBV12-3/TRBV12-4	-	TGTGCCAGCAGTTTAGACCTCCAAGAGACCCAGTACTTC	CASSLDLQETQYF
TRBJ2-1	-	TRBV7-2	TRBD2	TGTGCCAGCAGTCCGGGACTAGCGGGAGCGGATGAGCAGTTCTTC	CASSPGLAGADEQFF
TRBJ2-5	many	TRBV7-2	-	TGTGCCAGCAGCTTAGGGAGAGGGCCCCAAGAGACCCAGTACTTC	CASSLGRGPQETQYF
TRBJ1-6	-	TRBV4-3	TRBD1	TGCGCCAGCAGCCAAGATTTCCAGGGGGCTTTGTATAATTCACCCCTCCACTTT	CASSQDFQGALYNSPLHF
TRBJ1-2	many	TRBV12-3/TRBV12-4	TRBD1	TGTGCCAGCAGTCCCGGGACAGAAACGACCGGCTACACCTTC	CASSPGTETTGYTF
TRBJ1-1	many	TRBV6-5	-	TGTGCCAGCAGTTACTCTACGACAGGTCACGCTGAAGCTTTCTTT	CASSYSTTGHAEAFF
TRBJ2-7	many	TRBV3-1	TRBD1	TGTGCCAGCACCGGGGGAGCTGGACAGGGGTGGTACGAGCAGTACTTC	CASTGGAGQGWYEQYF
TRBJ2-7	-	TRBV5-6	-	TGTGCCATCAGCCTCGGGCACCTCTCCTACGAGCAGTACTTC	CAISLGHLSYEQYF